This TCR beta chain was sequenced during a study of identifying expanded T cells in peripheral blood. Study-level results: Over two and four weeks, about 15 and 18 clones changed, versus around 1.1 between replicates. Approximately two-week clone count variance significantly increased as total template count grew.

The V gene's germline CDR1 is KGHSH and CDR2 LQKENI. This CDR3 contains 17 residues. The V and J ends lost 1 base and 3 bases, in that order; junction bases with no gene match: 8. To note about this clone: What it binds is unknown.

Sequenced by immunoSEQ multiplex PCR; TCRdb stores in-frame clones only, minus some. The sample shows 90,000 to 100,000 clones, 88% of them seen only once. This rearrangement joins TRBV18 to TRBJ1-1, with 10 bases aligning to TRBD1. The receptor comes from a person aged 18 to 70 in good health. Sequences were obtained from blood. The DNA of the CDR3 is TGTGCCAGCTCACCACGTGAAAGAGGGACAGGGGACACTGAAGCTTTCTTT. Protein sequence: CASSPRERGTGDTEAFF.